This T cell receptor beta chain originates from a study of radiotherapy plus CTLA-4 blockade in lung cancer. Germline assignment: CDR1 LNHDA and CDR2 SQIVND (reference sequence). This CDR3 has 14 residues. Deletions cut 5 bases from V and 5 bases from J, with 15 bases between. Those patients who had chemo-refractory metastatic non-small-cell lung cancer were given focal radiation along with CTLA-4 blockade through ipilimumab. Details on this clone: What it binds is not known.

Using immunoSEQ multiplex PCR, the repertoire was profiled, and TCRdb retains in-frame clones only, with some absent. The data contain over 45,000 clones, more than 60% of them singletons. Overall study findings and caveats: The study found tumor-derived TCR clones expanded in blood after radiotherapy plus ipilimumab. Early shifts in blood T cell clones, with interferon-beta, reportedly predicted response best.

This receptor was obtained from a human donor with non-small cell lung cancer who had a complete response to radiotherapy plus ipilimumab. The material was peripheral blood, obtained from a patient treated with radiotherapy plus ipilimumab. The chain combines TRBV19 with TRBJ1-1, with D perhaps TRBD1 (6 bases). CDR3 in DNA: TGTGCCAGTAGTCTACAGGGAAGAGAAACTGAAGCTTTCTTT. It codes for CASSLQGRETEAFF.